A selection of T cell receptor beta chains follows, all from one sample in a study of blood T cells in healthy people across ages. In TCRdb, the 5' RACE reads were re-called with MiXCR into one record per CDR3 protein. The table lists more than 450,000 distinct CDR3 sequences, about 25% of them singletons. The data also belong to a second study, concerning T cells of mothers and their children.

The sample comprised blood. The receptors were sampled from a boy aged 2 to 10 in good health. CDR3s include the opening cysteine and the closing phenylalanine or tryptophan. Each record gives: clone size, V gene, D gene, J gene, CDR3 DNA, CDR3 protein. D genes are given only for firm matches. Size tells how often a clone was seen (once, few, many) or the class of an expanded clone, and some rows leave it out.

few	TRBV10-3	TRBD1	TRBJ2-5	TGTGCCATTTCGACAGGGGGGTCGGAGACCCAGTACTTC	CAISTGGSETQYF
few	TRBV20-1	-	TRBJ2-2	TGCAGTGCTAGGGGTGGGACTCTCTCGGGCACCGGGGAGCTGTTTTTT	CSARGGTLSGTGELFF
many	TRBV29-1	-	TRBJ2-1	TGCAGCGTTGACCCTAGCGAGATAAGTCACAATGAGCAGTTCTTC	CSVDPSEISHNEQFF
few	TRBV13	-	TRBJ1-2	TGTGCCAGCAGCTTACCAGGGGAGGGCTACACCTTC	CASSLPGEGYTF
-	TRBV9	-	TRBJ1-2	TGTGCCAGCAGCGTAGTGGCAGGAGCTAACTATGGCTACACCTTC	CASSVVAGANYGYTF
many	TRBV20-1	TRBD1	TRBJ2-4	TGCAGTGCGGAAGGACAGGGCATTCAGTACTTC	CSAEGQGIQYF
-	TRBV5-5	-	TRBJ2-3	TGTGCCAGCAGCCCAGGCGAGTTCATGCGTACGCACTATTTT	CASSPGEFMRTHYF
-	TRBV20-1	TRBD1	TRBJ2-7	TGCAGTGCTAGGAGCCGGGACAGGGACTCAAGCGAGCAGTACTTC	CSARSRDRDSSEQYF
-	TRBV27	TRBD1	TRBJ2-2	TGTGCCAGCAGTGGGGGACAGGGGGGAGCCGGGGAGCTGTTTTTT	CASSGGQGGAGELFF
few	TRBV7-2	-	TRBJ2-3	TGTGCCAGCAGCTTAGCGCACGGGGGAAGCACAGATACGCAGTATTTT	CASSLAHGGSTDTQYF
-	TRBV6-5	-	TRBJ1-1	TGTGCCAGCAGTTACTCGATTCGGGGGAACACTGAAGCTTTCTTT	CASSYSIRGNTEAFF
once	TRBV20-1	-	TRBJ2-5	TGCAGTGCTAGACCAACTAGTACTCAAGAGACCCAGTACTTC	CSARPTSTQETQYF
-	TRBV19	-	TRBJ2-4	TGTGCCAGTAGAAGCGGTGGAGACATTCAGTACTTC	CASRSGGDIQYF
few	TRBV6-5	TRBD1	TRBJ2-2	TGTGCCAGCAGTTACTCCAAGGACAGGGAAAACACCGGGGAGCTGTTTTTT	CASSYSKDRENTGELFF
-	TRBV20-1	-	TRBJ1-2	TGCAGTGCGCGGGAGGTTGCAGGGCCCTATGGCTACACCTTC	CSAREVAGPYGYTF
-	TRBV29-1	-	TRBJ1-2	TGCAGCGTTGTCGACAGGCACTATGGCTACACCTTC	CSVVDRHYGYTF
few	TRBV9	-	TRBJ1-2	TGTGCCAGCAGCGTAGATGGAGTGGGTTTCGACGGCTACACCTTC	CASSVDGVGFDGYTF
few	TRBV28	TRBD1	TRBJ2-7	TGTGCCAGCATGGGACCCGACAGGGTGAACGAGCAGTACTTC	CASMGPDRVNEQYF
-	TRBV5-1	TRBD2	TRBJ2-5	TGCGCCAGCAGCTTAGCCGGGACTAGCGGGAGATTGGGACAAGAGACCCAGTACTTC	CASSLAGTSGRLGQETQYF
few	TRBV11-2	TRBD2	TRBJ2-1	TGTGCCAGCAACTATTTCGGGACTAGCGGGAATGAGCAGTTCTTC	CASNYFGTSGNEQFF
-	TRBV20-1	-	TRBJ1-1	TGCAGTGCTCCACCACCCCCCAGTCGGACTGAAGCTTTCTTT	CSAPPPPSRTEAFF
-	TRBV5-1	-	TRBJ2-5	TGCGCCAGCAGTTTCTCACCCGGGACGTCTGAGACCCAGTACTTC	CASSFSPGTSETQYF
-	TRBV18	TRBD2	TRBJ2-2	TGTGCCAGTTGTCTTAGCGGGCGTGACACCGGGGAGCTGTTTTTT	CASCLSGRDTGELFF
-	TRBV20-1	-	TRBJ1-2	TGCAGTGCTACTCGGGACGGGAAAAACTATGGCTACACCTTC	CSATRDGKNYGYTF
-	TRBV7-2	TRBD2	TRBJ2-4	TGTGCCAGCAGAATTAGCGGGAGCTTAGGAAACATTCAGTACTTC	CASRISGSLGNIQYF
-	TRBV7-9	-	TRBJ2-5	TGTGCCAGCAGCTTTTGGACAAGGGACACGGAGACCCAGTACTTC	CASSFWTRDTETQYF
few	TRBV29-1	-	TRBJ2-3	TGCAGCGTTGAACCTGGGCAGTCCAACACAGATACGCAGTATTTT	CSVEPGQSNTDTQYF
few	TRBV13	-	TRBJ2-7	TGTGCCAGCAGCCCCGCGACAGGGAGGTACGAGCAGTACTTC	CASSPATGRYEQYF
few	TRBV19	TRBD2	TRBJ2-5	TGTGCCAGTAGTATCAATAGCGGGACCGGAGAGACCCAGTACTTC	CASSINSGTGETQYF
-	TRBV7-9	-	TRBJ2-1	TGTGCCAGCAGCTTGGGTGGCCAGGATGAGCAGTTCTTC	CASSLGGQDEQFF
few	TRBV6-5	-	TRBJ2-7	TGTGCCAGCAGTTACGGGCAGGACTCCTACGAGCAGTACTTC	CASSYGQDSYEQYF
few	TRBV15	-	TRBJ2-7	TGTGCCACCAGCAGACTCCGGGACTCACAAAGCTCCTACGAGCAGTACTTC	CATSRLRDSQSSYEQYF
-	TRBV6-5	TRBD2	TRBJ2-3	TGTGCCAGCAGTTACCTTGGGGGTAGCGGGAGCCCAGAAACGCAGTATTTT	CASSYLGGSGSPETQYF
-	TRBV30	-	TRBJ1-4	TGTGCCTGGAGGGGAGGGCATGAAAAACTGTTTTTT	CAWRGGHEKLFF
-	TRBV20-1	TRBD1	TRBJ1-6	TGCAGTGCTAGTAAGGGACAGGGTAGGAAATCACCCCTCCACTTT	CSASKGQGRKSPLHF
-	TRBV20-1	-	TRBJ2-2	TGCAGTATGCCCGTCCTCACCGGGGAGCTGTTTTTT	CSMPVLTGELFF
few	TRBV12-3/TRBV12-4	TRBD2	TRBJ2-3	TGTGCCAGCAGTCGCGCGAGCGGGACCAGGACAGATACGCAGTATTTT	CASSRASGTRTDTQYF
few	TRBV7-2	-	TRBJ2-5	TGTGCCAGCAGCCACCGACAGGTTTTGGGATTAGAGACCCAGTACTTC	CASSHRQVLGLETQYF
few	TRBV10-3	TRBD2	TRBJ2-1	TGTGCCATCAGTGATAGTTTGGCGGGAGGTTACAATGAGCAGTTCTTC	CAISDSLAGGYNEQFF
-	TRBV7-8	-	TRBJ2-7	TGTGCCAGCAGCTTAGGACCTGCGGGGGCAGGCTACGAGCAGTACTTC	CASSLGPAGAGYEQYF
-	TRBV20-1	-	TRBJ1-2	TGCAGTGCTCCCGAGGTGGCAGGTTCTAACTATGGCTACACCTTC	CSAPEVAGSNYGYTF
-	TRBV5-1	-	TRBJ2-5	TGCGCCAGCAGCTTGGAACTAGCTGAACAAGAGACCCAGTACTTC	CASSLELAEQETQYF
-	TRBV15	TRBD2	TRBJ2-1	TGTGCCACCAGCAGAGTGGCTAGCGGGGGCCCGGAGGGTCTGAATGAGCAGTTCTTC	CATSRVASGGPEGLNEQFF
-	TRBV12-3/TRBV12-4	TRBD1	TRBJ1-6	TGTGCCAGCAGTTACCGGACAGGGGGTAATTCACCCCTCCACTTT	CASSYRTGGNSPLHF
-	TRBV6-5	-	TRBJ2-1	TGTGCCAGCAGTTACCTACAGGGAACTAGCGAGTACAATGAGCAGTTCTTC	CASSYLQGTSEYNEQFF
-	TRBV6-5	-	TRBJ2-4	TGTGCCGGCAGTTACTCGAAGGCTTCAGGGGCGAGGAACATTCAGTACTTC	CAGSYSKASGARNIQYF
-	TRBV15	-	TRBJ1-2	TGTGCCACCAGCAGAGCCCGATCCTTGTATGGCTACACCTTC	CATSRARSLYGYTF
few	TRBV6-1	-	TRBJ2-1	TGTGCCAGCAAGGGGCGTATCGAGGCCGTACCCTACAGTGAGCAGTTCTTC	CASKGRIEAVPYSEQFF
-	TRBV6-2/TRBV6-3	TRBD2	TRBJ2-1	TGTGCCAGCAGTTACGCATGGACTAGCGGGAGTGATGAGCAGTTCTTC	CASSYAWTSGSDEQFF
few	TRBV7-9	-	TRBJ1-1	TGTGCCAGCAGCTTAGCGATAGGACGGTCCACTGAAGCTTTCTTT	CASSLAIGRSTEAFF